This TCR beta chain was documented in a study of early T cells in non-severe SARS-CoV-2 infection. Study information: Sequencing was performed on bulk RNA from unsorted whole blood, leaving chains unpaired.

General study points: VDJdb matches were skewed toward anti-spike CD8 T cell responses.

Unique molecular identifiers were attached to individual cDNA molecules. One entry per CDR3 protein results from TCRdb running MiXCR on the 5' RACE reads. The sample carries 85,000 to 90,000 distinct CDR3 sequences, roughly 15% recorded once. There are many counts of this clonotype. Antigen unknown. Source material: whole blood. This clonotype was sampled from an adult who was a healthcare worker with PCR-confirmed SARS-CoV-2 infection or an uninfected control (not recorded which).

The DNA of the CDR3 is TGTGCCAGCAGTTTAGGGGGTACCACTGAAGCTTTCTTT. Its translation: CASSLGGTTEAFF. The chain combines TRBV27 with TRBJ1-1, with a weak D call TRBD1 (5 bases). Germline V gene sequence: CDR1 MNHEY, CDR2 SMNVEV (reference sequence). This CDR3 spans 13 amino acids. V shed 2 bases and J shed 4 bases, with 8 bases lying between them.